The 2 T cell receptor beta chains below come from one sample, sequenced in a study of blood T cell repertoires in COVID-19. Sequencing used immunoSEQ multiplex PCR; TCRdb keeps in-frame clones, though not all of them. The sample includes approximately 42,000 clones, approximately 70% of them seen just once. What was sequenced was peripheral blood. The receptors here all came from a man at least 80 years old with acute or convalescent COVID-19.

V is TRBV3-1 (or the pseudogene TRBV3-2) and J is TRBJ2-1; the D is unclear. V was shortened by 0 bases and J by 16 bases, with 16 bases between the two germline ends. Per the germline V gene, CDR1 is LGHDT and CDR2 is YNNKEL (reference sequence). This CDR3 has 13 amino acids. The CDR3 coding sequence is TGTGCCAGCAGCCAAGATATAGCTTCCGCGAAATTCTTC. This sequence encodes CASSQDIASAKFF.

The J gene is TRBJ2-7, the V gene TRBV5-4; 9 bases agree with TRBD1. The CDR3 covers 17 residues. The germline gives CDR1 SGHNT, CDR2 YYREEE (reference sequence). V trimming: 0 bases; J trimming: 4 bases; junction bases outside the gene matches: 11. The CDR3 here is CASSLGASWTGEYEQYF. In DNA, the CDR3 is TGTGCCAGCAGCTTGGGCGCTTCATGGACAGGGGAGTACGAGCAGTACTTC.